This T cell receptor (beta chain) was sequenced during a study of T-cell memory formation after mild COVID-19. TCRdb recomputed calls from the 5' RACE reads with MiXCR, one row per CDR3 protein. Among around 310,000 distinct CDR3 sequences listed, 15% to 20% were seen once. This clonotype has a handful of counts. The CDR3 totals 16 residues. Germline lookup yields CDR1 LNHNV and CDR2 YYDKDF (reference sequence). V lost 2 bases and J lost 0, with 10 bases in between. Specimen: PBMCs or a T cell subset sorted from them (not recorded which). The receptor's source is a man aged 18 to 30 who had mild COVID-19 (a few samples of this study predate the infection). Cell type and time point are not known. The rearrangement links TRBV15 to TRBJ1-4; possible D gene TRBD1, 5 bases. CDR3 region: CATSRSRGATNEKLFF. The CDR3, as DNA: TGTGCCACCAGCAGATCTCGGGGGGCAACTAATGAAAAACTGTTTTTT.